This paragraph covers one TCR beta chain sequence. These data are taken from a study of blood T cell repertoires in COVID-19. On the study more broadly: Both acute and convalescent COVID-19 samples were obtained from the United States, Italy and Spain. PBMCs, B-cell-depleted T cells, or T cells were the source of the cDNA or gDNA that made up the material.

This CDR3 region has 17 residues. CDR1 SGHTA and CDR2 FQGNSA come from the germline V gene. With V trimmed by 0 bases and J by 6 bases, 3 bases remained unmatched. Enrollment of patients from Seattle took place during active infection, with longitudinal follow-up. In the authors' workflow: Amplification of reference gene primers provided the estimated nucleated cell counts. Profiling relied on immunoSEQ multiplex PCR, and the TCRdb table lists in-frame clones only, not all of them. That table furnishes V, J and clone size, whereas the DNA furnished D and trimming. This sample yields 200,000 or so clones, of which over 80% are seen a single time; around 1% belongs to the top ten.

Sequenced material: peripheral blood. This chain uses TRBV7-2 with TRBJ1-6; 12 bases agree with TRBD1. The sequence was collected from a man aged 60-69 years with COVID-19, enrolled during active disease. The CDR3 bases are TGTGCCAGCAGCTTAGCTGGGACAGGGGGCGGTAATTCACCCCTCCACTTT. Translation: CASSLAGTGGGNSPLHF.